The T cell receptor (beta chain) under discussion was sequenced for a study of T cell responses to AZD1222 COVID-19 vaccine. About the study: Pooling covered second doses at about 4 or about 12 weeks. General study points: Epitopes outside B.1.351 and B.1.1.7 mutated regions reportedly drew nearly half of spike TCRs. A rise in Spike-specific TCR breadth and depth followed two AZD1222 doses. Females made up more of the donors, who were largely white British, and clonal diversity may have come out too low.

The data were produced by immunoSEQ multiplex PCR, yet TCRdb's version contains in-frame clones alone and is incomplete. This repertoire shows roughly 200,000 clones, around 90% found once; its top ten account for approximately 7.7%. The CDR3 length is 18 residues. The V gene's germline CDR1 is SGHRS and CDR2 YFSETQ. With V trimmed by 3 bases and J by 2 bases, 9 bases remained unmatched. This clone was detected only once. No antigen is known for it. The chain is built from TRBV5-1 and TRBJ2-6; 9 nucleotides line up with TRBD1. Material: peripheral blood, obtained on day 0 of AZD1222 vaccination. This TCR derives from an adult in good health. The CDR3: CASSSAGTGTPGANVLTF. CDR3 in DNA: TGCGCCAGCAGCTCAGCCGGGACAGGGACCCCTGGGGCCAACGTCCTGACTTTC.